The clone carrying this TCR beta chain has a single count. Source study methods: How many nucleated cells were present was estimated from reference gene primer amplification. Profiling relied on immunoSEQ multiplex PCR, and the TCRdb table lists in-frame clones only, not all of them. V and J calls and clone size come straight from that table; D and trimming were deduced from the DNA. The sample records under 130,000 clones, 70% to 90% being singletons. Between the trimmed V and J ends, which lost 5 bases and 7 bases, there was a span of 11 bases. The CDR3 contains 12 residues. Germline lookup yields CDR1 SGHTA and CDR2 FQGNSA. The data derive from a study of blood T cell repertoires in COVID-19. About the study: Whether acute or convalescent, the COVID-19 samples came from the United States, Italy and Spain. The analysed material was cDNA or gDNA that came from T cells, B-cell-depleted T cells, or PBMCs.

This TCR derives from a human donor in a cohort sampled during active COVID-19. The V and J genes are TRBV7-2 and TRBJ1-1; possibly TRBD1 for D (6 bases). Sequencing was carried out using peripheral blood. CDR3 residues: CASSLNRVEAFF. CDR3 DNA sequence: TGTGCCAGCAGCCTTAACAGGGTTGAAGCTTTCTTT.